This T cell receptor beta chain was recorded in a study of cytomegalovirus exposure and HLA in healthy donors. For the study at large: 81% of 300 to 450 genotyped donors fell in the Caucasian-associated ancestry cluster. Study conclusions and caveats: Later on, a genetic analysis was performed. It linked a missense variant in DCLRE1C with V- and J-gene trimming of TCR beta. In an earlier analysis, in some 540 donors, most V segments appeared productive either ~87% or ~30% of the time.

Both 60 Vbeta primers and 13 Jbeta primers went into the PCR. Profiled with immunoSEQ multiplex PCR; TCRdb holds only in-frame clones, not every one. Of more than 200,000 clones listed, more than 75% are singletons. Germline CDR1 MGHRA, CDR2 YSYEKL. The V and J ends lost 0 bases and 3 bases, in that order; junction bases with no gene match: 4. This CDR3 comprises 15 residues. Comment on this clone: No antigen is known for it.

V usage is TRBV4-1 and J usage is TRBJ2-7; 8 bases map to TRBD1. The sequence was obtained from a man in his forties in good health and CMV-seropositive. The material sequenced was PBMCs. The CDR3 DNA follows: TGCGCCAGCAGCCAAGATACAGGGGGTATCTACGAGCAGTACTTC. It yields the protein CASSQDTGGIYEQYF.